This T cell receptor beta chain was sequenced for a study of T-cell memory formation after mild COVID-19 (dated by TCRdb to about 2021). Concerning the study at large: TCR sequence clusters from the two donors were largely donor specific. T-cell clones expanding and contracting after mild COVID-19 in a couple of donors were tracked by longitudinal TCRalpha and TCRbeta repertoire sequencing. Two young, previously healthy adult volunteers made up the cohort, one male and one female. Results and caveats for the whole study, not just this receptor: Clones contracting from day 15 to 85 had balanced CD4/CD8 phenotypes, while a second wave expanding from day 15 to 37 was biased towards CD4+. Only two mild cases were covered in the study, and larger cohorts including severe cases with pre-infection samples were considered necessary. Contracting CD4+ clones were found mainly in CM and EM memory subsets, while CD8+ clones were enriched in EMRA. SARS-CoV-2 specificity of the second-wave clones peaking on day 37 was not confirmed. Some responding clones were detected in pre-infection memory, which suggested that pre-existing cross-reactive memory T cells had joined the SARS-CoV-2 response.

Reads for this sample came from an Illumina NovaSeq 6000. Using 5'RACE with constant-segment primers, TCRalpha and TCRbeta cDNA libraries were constructed, with sample barcodes and unique molecular identifiers added in the process. Trizol reagent was used to extract RNA from every sample. The libraries were amplified in two PCR steps, and the second step added a second sample barcode and Illumina TruSeq adapters. Sequencing of the libraries was done on an Illumina NovaSeq, producing 2 x 150 bp paired-end reads. In the paper's pipeline: Reads were demultiplexed and collapsed into UMI-guided consensus sequences with migec v1.2.7. Using mixcr v2.1.11, UMI consensuses were aligned to TRA and TRB V and J templates and then assembled into clonotypes. A clonotype was counted as expanded or contracted only when both edgeR and NoisET called the clonotype significant, with the noise models trained on biological replicates. For edgeR calls, the thresholds were a false discovery rate-adjusted p below 0.01 and a log2 fold-change of 1. As an exploratory analysis of dynamics, PCA with hierarchical clustering was applied to max-normalized trajectories of the 1000 most abundant clonotypes. The CD4 or CD8 phenotype of responding clones was assigned using the separately sequenced CD4+ and CD8+ repertoires. TCRdb cleaned the public reads at Q25 with fastp, built clones with MiXCR and kept in-frame beta chains. Here each entry gathers all rows of one CDR3 protein and keeps the most common genes and DNA. The V and J calls here are based on TCRdb, not the publication. The sample yields 200,000 to 300,000 distinct CDR3 sequences; 16% were counted once. Of the sample, 20% to 25% is held by the ten largest clones.

From the germline V gene, CDR1 is SGHAT and CDR2 is FQNNGV. Trimming takes 5 bases from V and 3 bases from J, and the germline ends sit 17 bases apart. The CDR3 runs 15 amino acids, cysteine and phenylalanine included. Just the 45-base CDR3 DNA is kept, in frame starting at base 1. This clonotype was found a few times. This clone's antigen is unknown. There are no base qualities to consult, and no much larger clone falls within one base. Ficoll-Paque density gradient centrifugation was the method used to isolate PBMCs. The receptor's source is a man younger than 30 who had mild COVID-19 (a few samples of this study predate the infection). The sample titles of this study are shuffled in the database, so cell type and time point are left out; the donor was told from shared clones. Sequenced input: PBMCs or a T cell subset sorted from them (not recorded which). The chain links TRBV11-2 with TRBJ2-7; possibly the D gene is TRBD2, per 6 matching bases. CDR3 protein: CASSEGGAQFYEQYF. In nucleotide form, the sequence is TGTGCCAGCAGCGAAGGAGGGGCCCAGTTCTACGAGCAGTACTTC.